The source of this TCR beta chain is a study of blood T cell repertoires in COVID-19. Participants' own reports of clinical history determined their cohort assignment. The method was immunoSEQ multiplex PCR; TCRdb's version includes in-frame clones alone and lacks a portion of them. Of 300,000 to 400,000 clones listed, 75% to 90% are singletons. The sequenced material came from PBMCs or T cells enriched from blood (not recorded which). The origin of this receptor is a man younger than 35 who had recovered from COVID-19.

In DNA form, the CDR3 reads TGTGCCAGCAGGGGGGGACAGTTATACGAGCAGTACTTC. Its translation: CASRGGQLYEQYF. The V and J genes are TRBV28 and TRBJ2-7; TRBD1 might be the D (7 bases). The CDR3 runs to 13 residues. Trimming took 6 bases from V and 4 from J, leaving 13 bases between them. Germline V gene data show CDR1 as MDHEN and CDR2 as SYDVKM.